A selection of T cell receptor beta chains follows, all from one sample in a study of a mutant IDH1 vaccine in newly diagnosed glioma. Only in-frame clones appear in the TCRdb table, and some are missing; sequencing was by immunoSEQ multiplex PCR. The table has around 88,000 clones, around 77% seen once. The sequencing here drew on PBMCs, taken from a glioma patient treated with radiotherapy, temozolomide or both. Every receptor here comes from a man aged 35-49 years with glioma. Each CDR3 is given with its conserved first and last residue. Fields, in order: J gene, V gene, CDR3 length, clone size, D gene, CDR3 DNA, CDR3 protein. A D gene is named only where the DNA matches it firmly. Clone size is shown for a subset of rows, as once, few, many or a class of expanded clone.

TRBJ1-2 | TRBV10-2 | 13 | - | - | TGCGCCAGCAGCGAAACCGCCTCCTATGGCTACACCTTC | CASSETASYGYTF
TRBJ2-7 | TRBV19 | 14 | - | TRBD2 | TGTGCCAGTAGTACCCAATCTGGGGGACTAGACAAGGACTTC | CASSTQSGGLDKDF
TRBJ2-2 | TRBV10-2 | 12 | - | - | TGCGCCAGCAGTGAAAACACCGGGGAGCTGTTTTTT | CASSENTGELFF
TRBJ2-2 | TRBV7-7 | 12 | - | - | TGTGCTAGCAGCGAGGACTTCGGGGAGCTGTTTTTT | CASSEDFGELFF
TRBJ1-1 | TRBV7-9 | 14 | - | TRBD1 | TGTGCCAGCAGAGGGACAGGGGGTCAGACTGAAGCTTTCTTT | CASRGTGGQTEAFF
TRBJ2-7 | TRBV10-3 | 14 | few | TRBD1 | TGTGCCATCATTCCCCCGGACAGGGGCTACGAGCAGTACTTC | CAIIPPDRGYEQYF
TRBJ2-3 | TRBV4-3 | 12 | once | - | TGCGCCAGCAGCTCCCCCCTGGGCACGCAGTATTTT | CASSSPLGTQYF
TRBJ2-7 | TRBV10-3 | 12 | once | - | TGTGCCACTCGGGGGCCAAATTACGAGCAGTACTTC | CATRGPNYEQYF
TRBJ2-1 | TRBV19 | 16 | - | TRBD2 | TGTGCCAGTACTCGGACTAGCGGGAGGGGCTACAATGAGCAGTTCTTC | CASTRTSGRGYNEQFF
TRBJ2-1 | TRBV2 | 14 | - | - | TGTGCCAGCAGTGAGGTGAGCTCCTACAATGAGCAGTTCTTC | CASSEVSSYNEQFF
TRBJ2-1 | TRBV2 | 14 | - | TRBD1 | TGTGCCAGCAGTAAGGACAGGGGGCGTAATGAGCAGTTCTTC | CASSKDRGRNEQFF
TRBJ2-7 | TRBV5-5 | 13 | few | TRBD2 | TGTGCCAGCACCCTCCGGGGAGGGATCGAGCAGTACTTC | CASTLRGGIEQYF
TRBJ2-6 | TRBV10-3 | 17 | - | TRBD1 | TGTGCCATCAGCCAGGGACAGACCCGCTCTGGGGCCAACGTCCTGACTTTC | CAISQGQTRSGANVLTF
TRBJ2-6 | TRBV30 | 14 | - | TRBD1 | TGTGCCTGGAACAGGGGGATTGGGGCCAACGTCCTGACTTTC | CAWNRGIGANVLTF
TRBJ2-1 | TRBV5-1 | 12 | - | - | TGCGCCAGCAGCTTGGAGGGCAATGAGCAGTTCTTC | CASSLEGNEQFF
TRBJ2-3 | TRBV4-2 | 14 | - | TRBD1 | TGTGCCAGCAGGGACAGGGGGAACAGGGGGACGCAGTATTTT | CASRDRGNRGTQYF
TRBJ2-3 | TRBV7-9 | 15 | - | - | TGTGCCAGCACCCCCGTTGGGCTAGCCACAGATACGCAGTATTTT | CASTPVGLATDTQYF
TRBJ1-1 | TRBV7-2 | 14 | once | - | TGTGCCAGCAGGTTTCCTGGACAGCCTACTGAAGCTTTCTTT | CASRFPGQPTEAFF
TRBJ2-7 | TRBV25-1 | 13 | - | - | TGTGCCAGCAGGGACACACTTCACTACGAGCAGTACTTC | CASRDTLHYEQYF
TRBJ2-1 | TRBV11-2 | 15 | once | - | TGTGCCAGCAGCTTATCAGCTAGTCCCTACAATGAGCAGTTCTTC | CASSLSASPYNEQFF
TRBJ2-3 | TRBV5-8 | 11 | - | - | TGTGCCAGCGCCATCCCAGCGCCGCAGTATTTT | CASAIPAPQYF
TRBJ2-3 | TRBV5-4 | 15 | once | - | TGTGCCAGCACCATGAGTGGGGTCCTGGATCGCACGCAGTATTTT | CASTMSGVLDRTQYF
TRBJ2-7 | TRBV4-1 | 15 | once | - | TGCGCCAGCAGCCAAGACGTGACGGGACCGTACGAGCAGTACTTC | CASSQDVTGPYEQYF
TRBJ1-3 | TRBV9 | 17 | - | - | TGTGCCAGCAGCGTTGAGGCCACAGGGTCGAGTGGAAACACCATATATTTT | CASSVEATGSSGNTIYF
TRBJ2-5 | TRBV6-5 | 15 | - | TRBD2 | TGTGCCAGCAGTTCGACTAGCGGGACCCAAGAGACCCAGTACTTC | CASSSTSGTQETQYF
TRBJ2-5 | TRBV19 | 12 | - | - | TGTGCCAGTAGTACCGGCCAAGAGACCCAGTACTTC | CASSTGQETQYF
TRBJ1-1 | TRBV11-3 | 12 | - | - | TGTGCCAGCAGCTTTGGGGGCACTGAAGCTTTCTTT | CASSFGGTEAFF
TRBJ1-1 | TRBV10-2 | 13 | - | - | TGCGCCAGCAGGGATAGTGGGCAGGGTTCTGCTTTCTTT | CASRDSGQGSAFF
TRBJ2-7 | TRBV7-2 | 17 | - | TRBD2 | TGTGCCAGCAGCTTAGACGGCCGACTAGCGGGAGGAGGCGAGCAGTACTTC | CASSLDGRLAGGGEQYF